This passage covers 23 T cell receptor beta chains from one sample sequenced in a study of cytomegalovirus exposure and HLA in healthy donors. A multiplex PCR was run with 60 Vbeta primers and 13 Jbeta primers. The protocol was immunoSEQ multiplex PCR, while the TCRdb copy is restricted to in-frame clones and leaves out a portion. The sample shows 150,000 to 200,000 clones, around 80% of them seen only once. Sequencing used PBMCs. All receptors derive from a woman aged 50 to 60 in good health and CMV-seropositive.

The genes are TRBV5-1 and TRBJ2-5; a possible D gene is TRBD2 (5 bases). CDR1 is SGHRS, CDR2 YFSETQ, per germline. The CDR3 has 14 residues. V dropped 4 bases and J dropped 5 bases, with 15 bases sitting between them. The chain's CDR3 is CASSQVRGEETQYF. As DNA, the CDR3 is TGCGCCAGCAGCCAGGTTCGGGGTGAGGAGACCCAGTACTTC.

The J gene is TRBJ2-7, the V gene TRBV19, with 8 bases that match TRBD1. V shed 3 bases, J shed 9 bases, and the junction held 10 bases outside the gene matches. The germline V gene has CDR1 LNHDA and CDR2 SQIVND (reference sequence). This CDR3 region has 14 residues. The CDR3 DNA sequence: TGTGCCAGTAGTATCGTAGGACAGGGACGGTGGCAGTACTTC. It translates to CASSIVGQGRWQYF.

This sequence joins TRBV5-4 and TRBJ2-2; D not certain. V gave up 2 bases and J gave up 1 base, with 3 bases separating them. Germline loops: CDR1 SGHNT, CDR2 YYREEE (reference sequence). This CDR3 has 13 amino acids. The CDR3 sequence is CASSFLNTGELFF. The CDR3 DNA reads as TGTGCCAGCAGCTTCTTGAACACCGGGGAGCTGTTTTTT.

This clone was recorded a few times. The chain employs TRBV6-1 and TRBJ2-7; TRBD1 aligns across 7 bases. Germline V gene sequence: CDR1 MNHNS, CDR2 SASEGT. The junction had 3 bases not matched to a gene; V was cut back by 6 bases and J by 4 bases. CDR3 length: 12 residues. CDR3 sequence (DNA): TGTGCCAGCAGGTGGGACAGATACGAGCAGTACTTC. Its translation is CASRWDRYEQYF.

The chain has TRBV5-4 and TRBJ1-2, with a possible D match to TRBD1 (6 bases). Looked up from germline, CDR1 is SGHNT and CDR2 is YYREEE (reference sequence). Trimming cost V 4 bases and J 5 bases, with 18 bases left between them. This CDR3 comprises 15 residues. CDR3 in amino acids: CASSPGGASGYGYTF. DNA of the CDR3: TGTGCCAGCAGCCCTGGGGGGGCGAGTGGGTATGGCTACACCTTC.

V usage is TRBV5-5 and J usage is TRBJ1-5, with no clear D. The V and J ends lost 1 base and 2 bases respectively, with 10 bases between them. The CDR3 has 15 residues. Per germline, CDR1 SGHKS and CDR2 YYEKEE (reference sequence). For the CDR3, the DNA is TGTGCCAGCAGCTTGACGTTCGGGGGCAATCAGCCCCAGCATTTT. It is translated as CASSLTFGGNQPQHF.

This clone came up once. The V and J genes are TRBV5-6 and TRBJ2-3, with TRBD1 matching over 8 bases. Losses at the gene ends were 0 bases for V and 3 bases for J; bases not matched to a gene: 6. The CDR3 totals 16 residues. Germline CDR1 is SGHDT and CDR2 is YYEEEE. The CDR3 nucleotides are TGTGCCAGCAGCTTGGGGTTCGACAGGGGAACAGATACGCAGTATTTT. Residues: CASSLGFDRGTDTQYF. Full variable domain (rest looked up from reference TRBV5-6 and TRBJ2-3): DAGVTQSPTHLIKTRGQQVTLRCSPKSGHDTVSWYQQALGQGPQFIFQYYEEEERQRGNFPDRFSGHQFPNYSSELNVNALLLGDSALYLCASSLGFDRGTDTQYFGPGTRLTVL.

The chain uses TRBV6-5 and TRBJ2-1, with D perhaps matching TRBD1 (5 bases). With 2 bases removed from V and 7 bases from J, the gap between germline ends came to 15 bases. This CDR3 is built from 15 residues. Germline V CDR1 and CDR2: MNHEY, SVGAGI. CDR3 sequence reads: CASSYGYAGKNEQFF. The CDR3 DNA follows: TGTGCCAGCAGTTACGGGTATGCAGGGAAAAATGAGCAGTTCTTC.

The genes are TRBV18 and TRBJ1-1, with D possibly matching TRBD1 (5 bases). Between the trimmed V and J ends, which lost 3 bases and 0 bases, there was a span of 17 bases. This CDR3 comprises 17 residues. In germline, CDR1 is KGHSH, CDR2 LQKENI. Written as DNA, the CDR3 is TGTGCCAGCTCACCCTCGGGCGGGGGTGGGCTGAACACTGAAGCTTTCTTT. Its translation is CASSPSGGGGLNTEAFF.

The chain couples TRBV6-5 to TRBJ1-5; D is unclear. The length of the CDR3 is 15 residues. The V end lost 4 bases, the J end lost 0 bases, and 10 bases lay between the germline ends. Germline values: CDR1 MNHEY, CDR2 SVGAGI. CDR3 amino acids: CASSSAGDSNQPQHF. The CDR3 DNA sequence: TGTGCCAGCAGTTCGGCGGGAGATAGCAATCAGCCCCAGCATTTT.

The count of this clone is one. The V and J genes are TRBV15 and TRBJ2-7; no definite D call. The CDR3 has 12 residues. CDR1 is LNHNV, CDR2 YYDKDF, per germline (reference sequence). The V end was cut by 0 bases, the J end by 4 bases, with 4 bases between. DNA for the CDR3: TGTGCCACCAGCAGAGATCTATACGAGCAGTACTTC. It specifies CATSRDLYEQYF.

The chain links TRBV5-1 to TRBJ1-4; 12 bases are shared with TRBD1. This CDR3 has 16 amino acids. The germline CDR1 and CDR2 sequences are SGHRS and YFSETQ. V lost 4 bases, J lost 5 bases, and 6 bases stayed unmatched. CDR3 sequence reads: CASSRGTGGANEKLFF. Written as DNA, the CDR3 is TGCGCCAGCAGCAGGGGGACAGGGGGCGCGAATGAAAAACTGTTTTTT.

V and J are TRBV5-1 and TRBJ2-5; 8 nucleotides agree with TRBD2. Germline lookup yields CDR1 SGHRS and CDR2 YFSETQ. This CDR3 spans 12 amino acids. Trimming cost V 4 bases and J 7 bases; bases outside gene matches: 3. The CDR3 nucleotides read TGCGCCAGCAGCCCGGGGGGGTGGACCCAGTACTTC. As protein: CASSPGGWTQYF. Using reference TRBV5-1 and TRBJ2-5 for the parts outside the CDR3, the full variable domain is KAGVTQTPRYLIKTRGQQVTLSCSPISGHRSVSWYQQTPGQGLQFLFEYFSETQRNKGNFPGRFSGRQFSNSRSEMNVSTLELGDSALYLCASSPGGWTQYFGPGTRLLVL.

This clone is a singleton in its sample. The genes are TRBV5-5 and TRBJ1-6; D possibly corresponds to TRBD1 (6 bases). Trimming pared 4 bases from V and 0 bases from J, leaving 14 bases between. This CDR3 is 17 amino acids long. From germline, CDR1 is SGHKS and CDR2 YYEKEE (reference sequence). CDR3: CASSGGGRSSYNSPLHF. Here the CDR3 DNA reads TGTGCCAGCAGCGGGGGGGGCAGAAGCTCCTATAATTCACCCCTCCACTTT.

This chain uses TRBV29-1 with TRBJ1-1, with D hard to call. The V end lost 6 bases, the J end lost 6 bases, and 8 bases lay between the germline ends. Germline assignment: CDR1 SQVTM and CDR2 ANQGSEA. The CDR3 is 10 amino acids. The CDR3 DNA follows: TGCAGCGTGAGGAGGTCTGAAGCTTTCTTT. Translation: CSVRRSEAFF.

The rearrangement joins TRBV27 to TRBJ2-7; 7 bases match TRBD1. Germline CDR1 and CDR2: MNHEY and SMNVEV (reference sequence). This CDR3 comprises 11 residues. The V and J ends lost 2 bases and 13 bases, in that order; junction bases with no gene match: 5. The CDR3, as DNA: TGTGCCAGCAGTTTAGGACGGGACAGTTACTTC. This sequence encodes CASSLGRDSYF.

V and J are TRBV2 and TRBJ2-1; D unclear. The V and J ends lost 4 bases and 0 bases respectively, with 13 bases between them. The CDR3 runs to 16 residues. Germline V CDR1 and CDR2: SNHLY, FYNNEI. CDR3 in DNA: TGTGCCAGCAGTGGGAGTGCTTTGAGCTCCTACAATGAGCAGTTCTTC. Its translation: CASSGSALSSYNEQFF.

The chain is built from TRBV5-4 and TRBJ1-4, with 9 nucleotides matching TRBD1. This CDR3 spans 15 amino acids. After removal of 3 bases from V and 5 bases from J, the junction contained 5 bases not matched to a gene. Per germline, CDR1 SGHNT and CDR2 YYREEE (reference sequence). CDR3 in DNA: TGTGCCAGCAGCTGGACAGGGGCCCTCAATGAAAAACTGTTTTTT. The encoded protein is CASSWTGALNEKLFF.

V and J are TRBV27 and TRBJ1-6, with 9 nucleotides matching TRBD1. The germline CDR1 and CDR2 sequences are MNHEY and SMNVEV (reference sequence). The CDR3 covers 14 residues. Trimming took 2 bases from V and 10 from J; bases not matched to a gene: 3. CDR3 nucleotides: TGTGCCAGCAGTTTAGGGACAGGGTACTCACCCCTCCACTTT. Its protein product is CASSLGTGYSPLHF.

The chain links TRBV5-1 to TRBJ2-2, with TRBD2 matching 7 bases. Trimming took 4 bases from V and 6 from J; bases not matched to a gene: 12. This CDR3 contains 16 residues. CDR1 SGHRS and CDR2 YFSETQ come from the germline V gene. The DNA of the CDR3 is TGCGCCAGCAGCGGGGCGATGGGAGGGGAGCCCGGGGAGCTGTTTTTT. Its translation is CASSGAMGGEPGELFF.

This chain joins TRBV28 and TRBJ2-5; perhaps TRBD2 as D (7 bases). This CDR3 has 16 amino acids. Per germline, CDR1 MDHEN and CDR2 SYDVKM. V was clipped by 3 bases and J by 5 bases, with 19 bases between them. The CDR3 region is CASSLRGRRGGETQYF. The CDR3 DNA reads TGTGCCAGCAGTTTGCGGGGGCGGAGGGGAGGGGAGACCCAGTACTTC. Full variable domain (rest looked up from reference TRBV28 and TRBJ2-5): DVKVTQSSRYLVKRTGEKVFLECVQDMDHENMFWYRQDPGLGLRLIYFSYDVKMKEKGDIPEGYSVSREKKERFSLILESASTNQTSMYLCASSLRGRRGGETQYFGPGTRLLVL.

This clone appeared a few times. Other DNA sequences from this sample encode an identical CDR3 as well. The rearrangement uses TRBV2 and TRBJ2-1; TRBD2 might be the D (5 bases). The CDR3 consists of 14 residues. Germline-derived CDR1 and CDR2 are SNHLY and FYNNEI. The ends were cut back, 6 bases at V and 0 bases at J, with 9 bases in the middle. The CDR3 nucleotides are TGTGCCAGCAGGAGCGGCAGCTCCTACAATGAGCAGTTCTTC. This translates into CASRSGSSYNEQFF. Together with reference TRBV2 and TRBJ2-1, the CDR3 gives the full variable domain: EPEVTQTPSHQVTQMGQEVILRCVPISNHLYFYWYRQILGQKVEFLVSFYNNEISEKSEIFDDQFSVERPDGSNFTLKIRSTKLEDSAMYFCASRSGSSYNEQFFGPGTRLTVL.

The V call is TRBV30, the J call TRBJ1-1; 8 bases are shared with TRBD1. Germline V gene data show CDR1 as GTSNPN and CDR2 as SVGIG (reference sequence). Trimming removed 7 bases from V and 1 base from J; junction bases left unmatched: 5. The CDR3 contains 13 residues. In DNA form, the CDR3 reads TGTGCCTCGGACAGGGAGGCGAACACTGAAGCTTTCTTT. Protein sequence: CASDREANTEAFF. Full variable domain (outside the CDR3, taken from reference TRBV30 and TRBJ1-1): SQTIHQWPATLVQPVGSPLSLECTVEGTSNPNLYWYRQAAGRGLQLLFYSVGIGQISSEVPQNLSASRPQDRQFILSSKKLLLSDSGFYLCASDREANTEAFFGQGTRLTVV.